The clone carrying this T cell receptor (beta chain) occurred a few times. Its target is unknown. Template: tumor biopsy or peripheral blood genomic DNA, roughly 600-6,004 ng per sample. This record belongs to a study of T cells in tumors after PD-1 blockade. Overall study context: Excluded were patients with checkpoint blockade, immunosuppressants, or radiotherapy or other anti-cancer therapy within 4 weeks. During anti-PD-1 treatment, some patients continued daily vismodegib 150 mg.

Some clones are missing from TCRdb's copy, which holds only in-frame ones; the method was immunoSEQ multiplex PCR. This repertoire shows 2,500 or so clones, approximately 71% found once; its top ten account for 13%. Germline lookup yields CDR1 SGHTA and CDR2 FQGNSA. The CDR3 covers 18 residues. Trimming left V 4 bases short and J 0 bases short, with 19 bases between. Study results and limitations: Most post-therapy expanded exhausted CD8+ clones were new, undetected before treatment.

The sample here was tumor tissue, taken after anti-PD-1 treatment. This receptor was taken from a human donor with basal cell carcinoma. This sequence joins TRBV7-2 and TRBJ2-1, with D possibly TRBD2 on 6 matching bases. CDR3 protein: CASSYRTSRARSYNEQFF. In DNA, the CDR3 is TGTGCCAGCAGCTACCGTACTAGCAGGGCCCGCTCCTACAATGAGCAGTTCTTC.